The 21 T cell receptor beta chains below come from one sample, sequenced in a study of regulatory T cells in long-lasting Graves disease. Investigators prepared the TCR beta libraries by applying iRepertoire HTBI primers and Arm-PCR of CDR3 regions. In TCRdb, the multiplex PCR reads were re-called with MiXCR into one record per CDR3 protein. The table includes hundreds of thousands of distinct CDR3 sequences, less than 25% detected once. Time point specified: persistent/refractory GD, antithyroid drugs over 5 years with positive TRAb. Generation of the TCR library employed RNA extracted from PBMCs. Sequencing was performed on peripheral blood mononuclear cells (PBMCs), taken when the disease was refractory, from a patient treated with antithyroid drugs. The source is a female donor with Graves disease.

The CDR3 DNA follows: TGCGCCAGCAGCTTCACCAGGACTAGCGGGCACCTCTCCTACGAGCAGTACTTC. It codes for CASSFTRTSGHLSYEQYF. The chain links TRBV5-1 to TRBJ2-7; 11 bases match TRBD2. Germline trimming cut 2 bases from V and 0 bases from J; bases unmatched to any gene: 10. CDR3 length: 18 amino acids. CDR1 SGHRS and CDR2 YFSETQ come from the germline V gene.

Ten or more counts support this clonotype. This chain joins TRBV27 and TRBJ1-2; no clear D. The CDR3 spans 13 residues. With 0 bases removed from V and 8 bases from J, the gap between germline ends came to 10 bases. Germline V gene lookup returns CDR1 MNHEY and CDR2 SMNVEV (reference sequence). CDR3 protein: CASSLSASEGYTF. The CDR3 DNA is TGTGCCAGCAGTTTATCGGCCAGTGAGGGCTACACCTTC.

This sequence joins TRBV5-6 and TRBJ2-6; maybe TRBD1 (5 bases). The CDR3 covers 15 residues. V lost 0 bases to trimming and J lost 9 bases, with 13 bases between them. Germline values: CDR1 SGHDT, CDR2 YYEEEE. The CDR3 sequence is CASSLVGERGNVLTF. For the CDR3, the DNA is TGTGCCAGCAGCTTGGTAGGGGAAAGGGGCAACGTCCTGACTTTC. The complete variable domain, with remaining parts taken from reference TRBV5-6 and TRBJ2-6, reads DAGVTQSPTHLIKTRGQQVTLRCSPKSGHDTVSWYQQALGQGPQFIFQYYEEEERQRGNFPDRFSGHQFPNYSSELNVNALLLGDSALYLCASSLVGERGNVLTFGAGSRLTVL.

The table lists this clonotype with a few counts. This chain connects TRBV27 to TRBJ2-5; D is possibly TRBD1 (5 bases). Deletions cut 2 bases from V and 6 bases from J, with 10 bases between. The CDR3 covers 13 residues. Looked up from germline, CDR1 is MNHEY and CDR2 is SMNVEV (reference sequence). CDR3 DNA: TGTGCCAGCAGTTTAAGCAGGGCCAAGACCCAGTACTTC. This sequence encodes CASSLSRAKTQYF.

The chain combines TRBV19 with TRBJ2-3; the D gene is possibly TRBD2 (6 bases). Looked up from germline, CDR1 is LNHDA and CDR2 is SQIVND (reference sequence). The V and J ends lost 5 bases and 4 bases respectively, with 19 bases between them. The CDR3 covers 16 residues. The DNA of the CDR3 is TGTGCCAGTAGTTTAACTATCTGGAGGGGTTCAGATACGCAGTATTTT. It encodes CASSLTIWRGSDTQYF.

The V and J genes are TRBV7-9 and TRBJ2-2; 8 nucleotides align to TRBD2. The CDR3 has 16 amino acids. The germline V gene has CDR1 SEHNR and CDR2 FQNEAQ (reference sequence). V shed 4 bases, J shed 5 bases, and the junction held 9 bases outside the gene matches. CDR3 sequence: CASSSTSGGRTGELFF. The CDR3 region has the DNA TGTGCCAGCAGCTCAACTAGCGGAGGGAGGACCGGGGAGCTGTTTTTT.

This sequence joins TRBV5-1 and TRBJ2-4, with D uncertain. The last part of the DNA fits TRBJ2-1 better; the J call may be wrong. The germline V gene has CDR1 SGHRS and CDR2 YFSETQ. The CDR3 contains 11 residues. The CDR3 region has the DNA TGCGCCAGCAGCTTGGGTCTTGAGCAGTTCTTC. It yields the protein CASSLGLEQFF.

The chain recombines TRBV7-2 with TRBJ2-1; the D call may be TRBD1 or TRBD2 (5 bases each). Trimming removed 4 bases at V and 5 bases at J, with 12 bases between. CDR3 length: 14 residues. Germline loops: CDR1 SGHTA, CDR2 FQGNSA. CDR3 coding DNA: TGTGCCAGCAGCTCCGGGACCGCTGACAATGAGCAGTTCTTC. Translating it yields CASSSGTADNEQFF.

This clonotype appeared many times. The genes are TRBV2 and TRBJ1-1; D uncertain. CDR3 size: 14 residues. Trimming took off 6 bases at V and 5 bases at J, with 16 bases between the two ends. CDR1 and CDR2 from the germline V gene are SNHLY and FYNNEI. CDR3 protein: CASSLVVGRTEAFF. CDR3 DNA: TGTGCCAGCAGCCTCGTCGTGGGGAGGACTGAAGCTTTCTTT.

This clonotype was counted at least ten times. The chain uses TRBV30 and TRBJ1-5; a possible D gene is TRBD1 (6 bases). Germline CDR1 and CDR2: GTSNPN and SVGIG (reference sequence). This CDR3 is 14 amino acids long. V was clipped by 0 bases and J by 5 bases, with 11 bases between them. The CDR3 sequence is CAWSVRTDYQPQHF. The CDR3 DNA sequence: TGTGCCTGGAGTGTACGGACAGATTATCAGCCCCAGCATTTT.

Many counts were recorded for this clonotype. The gene calls are TRBV2 and TRBJ1-2; possible D gene TRBD1, 5 bases. Trimming removed 2 bases at V and 8 bases at J, with 15 bases between. In germline, CDR1 is SNHLY, CDR2 FYNNEI. The CDR3 has 14 residues. The CDR3 DNA follows: TGTGCCAGCAGTGAATCAGGGCCCATCTGGGGCTACACCTTC. Encoded protein: CASSESGPIWGYTF.

This clonotype was observed many times. The chain employs TRBV6-5 and TRBJ1-1; 7 bases agree with TRBD1. In germline, CDR1 is MNHEY, CDR2 SVGAGI. The CDR3 sequence is 13 residues long. The junction had 3 bases not matched to a gene; V was cut back by 4 bases and J by 4 bases. The CDR3 nucleotides are TGTGCCAGCAGTTCGGGACAGCTCACTGAAGCTTTCTTT. Translated, it gives CASSSGQLTEAFF.

V gene TRBV15 combines with J gene TRBJ2-7; D gene ambiguous. The V gene lost 0 bases and the J gene lost 0 bases, with 18 bases spanning the gap. Germline V gene data show CDR1 as LNHNV and CDR2 as YYDKDF (reference sequence). The CDR3 loop spans 18 amino acids. This CDR3 is CATSRDLIGWTSSYEQYF. CDR3 DNA sequence: TGTGCCACCAGCAGAGATTTAATCGGGTGGACCAGCTCCTACGAGCAGTACTTC.

Many counts were recorded for this clonotype. As DNA, the CDR3 is TGTGCCATAAATACAGGGACCACTGAAGCTTTCTTT. Its translation: CAINTGTTEAFF. The chain joins TRBV28 to TRBJ1-1; D is perhaps TRBD1 (6 bases). The CDR3 consists of 12 residues. Germline-derived CDR1 and CDR2 are MDHEN and SYDVKM. V shed 10 bases and J shed 4 bases, with 13 bases lying between them. Complete variable domain (other parts from reference TRBV28 and TRBJ1-1): DVKVTQSSRYLVKRTGEKVFLECVQDMDHENMFWYRQDPGLGLRLIYFSYDVKMKEKGDIPEGYSVSREKKERFSLILESASTNQTSMYLCAINTGTTEAFFGQGTRLTVV.

This clonotype was recorded at least ten times. V usage is TRBV27 and J usage is TRBJ2-3, with 7 bases aligning to TRBD2. The CDR3 loop spans 15 amino acids. The V gene's germline CDR1 is MNHEY and CDR2 SMNVEV (reference sequence). The trim removed 3 bases at V and 2 bases at J, leaving 5 bases unmatched. CDR3 amino acids: CASSFRDYITDTQYF. In DNA, the CDR3 is TGTGCCAGCAGTTTCCGGGACTATATCACAGATACGCAGTATTTT.

This clonotype has only a few counts. The rearrangement joins TRBV20-1 to TRBJ1-5; 9 bases fit TRBD1. Per the germline V gene, CDR1 is DFQATT and CDR2 is SNEGSKA (reference sequence). The CDR3 is 17 residues long. V shed 2 bases, J shed 2 bases, and the junction held 10 bases outside the gene matches. CDR3 residues: CSARPVGRDRGNQPQHF. DNA of the CDR3: TGCAGTGCTAGACCGGTGGGCCGGGACAGGGGCAATCAGCCCCAGCATTTT.

This clonotype was found a few times. The chain employs TRBV19 and TRBJ1-6; tentative D call: TRBD1 (6 bases). V lost 9 bases to trimming and J lost 7 bases, with 10 bases between them. Germline lookup yields CDR1 LNHDA and CDR2 SQIVND (reference sequence). The CDR3 consists of 12 residues. CDR3: CASRTANSPLHF. CDR3 in DNA: TGTGCCAGCAGGACAGCCAATTCACCCCTCCACTTT.

A word on this clonotype: At one end the junction does not follow the germline gene, possibly because of a read error. The chain is built from TRBV20-1 and TRBJ1-5; D is undetermined. The CDR3 sequence is 12 residues long. CDR1 and CDR2 (germline): DFQATT, SNEGSKA (reference sequence). The CDR3 loop is CSAPIGNQPQRF. As DNA, the CDR3 is TGCAGTGCTCCTATTGGCAATCAGCCCCAGCGTTTT.

About this clonotype itself: This likely reflects a read error, since a far larger clone is one base away. The chain combines TRBV13 with TRBJ2-5, with D perhaps TRBD2 (5 bases). CDR1 PRHDT and CDR2 FYEKMQ come from the germline V gene (reference sequence). The CDR3 length is 14 residues. V was shortened by 6 bases and J by 5 bases, with 16 bases between the two germline ends. The CDR3 loop reads CASSCIGDPETQYF. Here the CDR3 DNA reads TGTGCCAGCAGTTGCATCGGGGATCCGGAGACCCAGTACTTC.

This clonotype has a count of ten or more. The chain employs TRBV20-1 and TRBJ2-7; 9 positions agree with TRBD2. CDR1 DFQATT and CDR2 SNEGSKA come from the germline V gene (reference sequence). V dropped 4 bases and J dropped 0; count of bases not matched to a gene: 4. This CDR3 spans 14 amino acids. The CDR3: CSANLAGFSYEQYF. The CDR3 bases are TGCAGTGCTAACCTAGCGGGATTCTCCTACGAGCAGTACTTC.

This clonotype was counted a few times. This chain joins TRBV30 and TRBJ1-5; no firm D call. Germline V gene sequence: CDR1 GTSNPN, CDR2 SVGIG (reference sequence). CDR3 length: 13 residues. V gave up 3 bases and J gave up 0 bases, with 6 bases separating them. The CDR3 here is CAWSRSSNQPQHF. CDR3 coding DNA: TGTGCCTGGAGCCGAAGTAGCAATCAGCCCCAGCATTTT.